This TCR beta chain derives from a study of Ad26.COV2.S vaccination and SARS-CoV-2 variants. Treatment denoted: approximately 18 received Ad26.COV2.S at low or high dose, single or two shots; five or six received placebo; per-sample allocation not given. Samples came from day 63 after the first vaccine or placebo injection. The repertoire was sequenced with immunoSEQ multiplex PCR; TCRdb's copy has only in-frame clones and lacks some. Here the sample spans some 340,000 clones, 85% being singletons. Per germline, CDR1 SNHLY and CDR2 FYNNEI. The CDR3 contains 14 residues. J lost 3 bases, V lost 2 bases, and 3 bases had no gene match.

The sequencing here drew on peripheral blood, taken in a trial of Ad26.COV2.S vaccine versus placebo. V usage is TRBV2 and J usage is TRBJ2-5; 7 bases match TRBD2. The sequence was obtained from a person between 18 and 60 years old who received the Ad26.COV2.S COVID-19 vaccine or a placebo. This chain's CDR3 is CASSEQGGEETQYF. The CDR3 coding sequence is TGTGCCAGCAGTGAACAGGGAGGGGAAGAGACCCAGTACTTC.